This record covers a single TCR beta chain. Every donor was a healthy person donating bone marrow. The CDR3 is made up of 15 amino acids. The germline V gene encodes CDR1 SGDLS and CDR2 YYNGEE. Trimming removed 2 bases at V and 8 bases at J, with 16 bases between. The data were taken from a study of cytomegalovirus exposure and HLA in healthy donors. Vbeta (60) and Jbeta (13) primers were used in the PCR. Libraries were prepared by immunoSEQ multiplex PCR; TCRdb keeps only in-frame clonotypes and omits some of them. The sample yields roughly 92,000 clones, approximately 7.1% seen once. V gene TRBV9 combines with J gene TRBJ1-4, with a weak D call TRBD1 (5 bases). The clonotype was recovered from a man aged 45 to 65 in good health and CMV-seronegative. The sequencing sample was made of PBMCs. The chain's CDR3 is CASSVQGLTEEKLFF. CDR3 nucleotide sequence: TGTGCCAGCAGCGTTCAGGGCCTAACGGAGGAAAAACTGTTTTTT.